One TCR beta chain is described in this entry. Its target is unknown. The CDR3 sequence is 14 residues long. V was trimmed by 3 bases and J by 2 bases, leaving 11 bases between them. CDR1 SEHNR and CDR2 FQNEAQ come from the germline V gene (reference sequence). The sample belongs to a study of T cell responses to AZD1222 COVID-19 vaccine. Repertoires were generated with immunoSEQ multiplex PCR, while TCRdb's copy carries only in-frame clones and drops some. This sample yields about 140,000 clones, of which 90% to 95% are seen a single time; roughly 3.5% belongs to the top ten. Study-wide results and caveats: CD4 TCRs covered the whole spike, strongest at regions 160-218 and 743-854. Just five to seven people given AZD1222 tested seropositive at baseline. Sampling captured repertoires only after the peak T cell response. White British ancestry dominated among donors, who included more females, and clonal diversity was possibly underestimated.

V usage is TRBV7-9 and J usage is TRBJ2-7; possible D gene TRBD2, 5 bases. The sequence was obtained from an adult who received the AZD1222 COVID-19 vaccine. Sample: peripheral blood, taken 28 days after the second AZD1222 dose. The CDR3 bases are TGTGCCAGCAGCTTGTCGCTAGCCCCCTACGAGCAGTACTTC. Translated, it gives CASSLSLAPYEQYF.